A selection of T cell receptor beta chains follows, all from one sample in a study of blood T cells in healthy people across ages. TCRdb re-derived calls from the 5' RACE reads in MiXCR, one entry per CDR3 protein. Among 700,000 to 1,000,000 distinct CDR3 sequences listed, 44% were seen once. The source material was blood. These receptors were obtained from a man between 60 and 75 years old in good health. The CDR3 runs from the conserved cysteine through the conserved F or W. Not every row has a clone size; where given, it reads once, few, many or a size class.

v_call	cdr3_length	j_call	clone_size	cdr3_aa
TRBV6-5	15	TRBJ2-2	.	CASSGGGKVTGELFF
TRBV7-6	14	TRBJ2-3	few	CASSLTRASGPQYF
TRBV2	17	TRBJ1-2	.	CASSEALGGAAPGGYTF
TRBV27	15	TRBJ2-4	few	CASSLLAGAKNIQYF
TRBV7-2	14	TRBJ1-1	.	CASSPVGRETEAFF
TRBV2	12	TRBJ2-7	many	CASDADSYEQYF
TRBV5-8	15	TRBJ1-5	.	CASTTQGAGNQPQHF
TRBV7-9	14	TRBJ1-1	.	CASSLVLGRTEAFF
TRBV5-1	16	TRBJ2-7	few	CASSPLGQQVNYEQYF
TRBV27	16	TRBJ2-1	.	CASSAVAGLVYNEQFF
TRBV12-3/TRBV12-4	15	TRBJ2-3	.	CASSLPGLSTDTQYF
TRBV9	17	TRBJ2-3	.	CASSVWTSGDSTDTQYF
TRBV7-2	11	TRBJ2-3	.	CASSFGGREYF
TRBV30	15	TRBJ1-6	.	CAWDRTSSYNSPLHF
TRBV20-1	14	TRBJ1-2	.	CSARDERTVYGYTF
TRBV6-6	17	TRBJ2-1	.	CASSFTANRALSYEQFF
TRBV6-1	17	TRBJ2-3	few	CASIREGVAPLGYTQYF
TRBV28	16	TRBJ2-7	.	CASSWGGGQVSYEQYF
TRBV7-8	17	TRBJ2-7	few	CASSYLQGANPLGEQYF
TRBV7-9	13	TRBJ1-1	.	CASSSKGEAEAFF
TRBV6-1	13	TRBJ2-4	few	CASSETGGDIQYF
TRBV20-1	14	TRBJ2-7	.	CSARVSSGTYEQYF
TRBV4-3	15	TRBJ1-2	.	CASSQDAQGAYGYTF
TRBV7-9	14	TRBJ1-2	.	CASSSTGQSYGYTF
TRBV9	17	TRBJ2-3	once	CASSVGLAGSLTDTQYF
TRBV3-1	14	TRBJ2-7	once	CASSQPGFTYEQYF
TRBV7-2	15	TRBJ2-4	few	CASCPDSGASGEQYF
TRBV4-3	15	TRBJ2-2	.	CASSRGTKNTGELFF
TRBV2	12	TRBJ2-5	few	CASMEYQETQYF
TRBV4-3	17	TRBJ2-2	.	CASSQDPSGPNAGELFF
TRBV20-1	12	TRBJ2-3	few	CSASSSTDTQYF
TRBV18	13	TRBJ2-7	.	CASSQQENYEQYF
TRBV11-2	16	.	.	CASSLVGQGMWETQYF
TRBV7-2	13	TRBJ1-6	.	CASSVVVYSPLHF
TRBV28	13	TRBJ2-7	few	CASLDSYSYEQYF
TRBV2	20	TRBJ2-2	.	CASRMPGGLAAPLNTGELFF
TRBV11-3	18	TRBJ2-3	.	CASSLLSGAPKGTDTQYF
TRBV7-8	14	.	few	CASSGQGPSYEQYF
TRBV18	14	.	.	CASSYSPLVNEQYF
TRBV10-3	15	TRBJ2-4	few	CAISDRERTKNIQYF
TRBV27	16	TRBJ2-1	few	CASSSLLAGSLNEQFF
TRBV12-3/TRBV12-4	15	TRBJ2-6	.	CASSQGLSGANVLTF
TRBV7-2	13	TRBJ2-3	few	CASSLLTSDTQYF
TRBV10-3	14	TRBJ2-3	many	CAISDYTTPDTQYF
TRBV12-3/TRBV12-4	15	TRBJ1-5	once	CASSQRLNWDQPQHF
TRBV6-7	15	TRBJ2-3	few	CASSYPETRTDTQYF
TRBV7-2	11	TRBJ2-5	many	CASSLGGTQYF
TRBV6-5	17	TRBJ2-5	once	CASSYTGTGSPQETQYF
TRBV7-2	13	TRBJ1-2	.	CASSLKPPYGYTF
TRBV20-1	15	TRBJ2-1	.	CSARDGGISYNEQFF
TRBV18	14	TRBJ2-3	few	CASSSRATTDTQYF
TRBV11-1	13	TRBJ2-1	few	CASSIDRYNEQFF
TRBV20-1	13	TRBJ1-2	few	CSATSKGAYGYTF
TRBV2	15	TRBJ1-2	.	CASKGQGAGSYGYTF